The T cell receptor beta chain described here comes from a study of blood T cells in healthy people across ages. Study-wide findings and caveats: TCR beta diversity tracked closely with naive T cell percentage. Nothing was known about donor CMV status, and this possibly confounded expanded clonotype changes.

Trimming removed 6 bases from V and 1 base from J, with 9 bases in between. The CDR3 consists of 13 residues. CDR1 SEHNR and CDR2 FQNEAQ come from the germline V gene (reference sequence). Through a sample-barcoded 5' primer and a J-beta primer mix, a second PCR was run for roughly 7 to 11 cycles. Carrying 12 random nucleotides, a template-switch adaptor labeled each individual cDNA molecule. TCRdb passed the 5' RACE reads through MiXCR, listing each CDR3 protein once. This sample yields about 290,000 distinct CDR3 sequences, of which 25% to 30% are seen a single time; 29% belongs to the top ten. To note about this clonotype: Its antigen is unidentified.

The receptor was derived from a woman in her 70s in good health. Input material: blood. The rearrangement joins TRBV7-9 to TRBJ1-2, with a weak D call TRBD1 (6 bases). The CDR3 protein is CASRRQDNYGYTF. The CDR3, as DNA: TGTGCCAGCAGACGACAGGATAACTATGGCTACACCTTC.